A single sample is the source of the 25 T cell receptor beta chains below, sequenced in a study of blood T cell repertoires in COVID-19. The table came from immunoSEQ multiplex PCR; TCRdb's copy has only in-frame clones and leaves some out. The data contain a few hundred thousand clones, 80% to 90% of them singletons. Sample: PBMCs or T cells enriched from blood (not recorded which). Source of these receptors: a woman aged 40 to 50 with acute COVID-19.

This clone was seen a single time. The chain has TRBV6-1 and TRBJ2-1; 8 nucleotides line up with TRBD2. After removal of 2 bases from V and 6 bases from J, the junction contained 6 bases not matched to a gene. This CDR3 has 15 residues. Germline lookup yields CDR1 MNHNS and CDR2 SASEGT. The CDR3 protein is CASSEFLAGSNEQFF. The CDR3 DNA is TGTGCCAGCAGTGAATTTCTAGCGGGTAGCAATGAGCAGTTCTTC.

DNA of the CDR3: TGTGCCAGCAGTTTCGGATCCGGGTTGAACACTGAAGCTTTCTTT. It codes for CASSFGSGLNTEAFF. This chain joins TRBV27 and TRBJ1-1, with D uncertain. This CDR3 contains 15 residues. Trimming shortened V by 3 bases and J by 0 bases, and 11 bases separated the two germline ends. Germline loops: CDR1 MNHEY, CDR2 SMNVEV (reference sequence).

The chain is built from TRBV19 and TRBJ2-7, with a weak D call TRBD2 (5 bases). The V gene lost 7 bases and the J gene lost 2 bases, with 15 bases spanning the gap. CDR1 LNHDA and CDR2 SQIVND come from the germline V gene (reference sequence). The CDR3 has 14 residues. CDR3 sequence (DNA): TGTGCCAGTAAGGAGGCACCCGGGGCCTACGAGCAGTACTTC. Translating it yields CASKEAPGAYEQYF.

The rearrangement uses TRBV19 and TRBJ1-5, with 10 positions matching TRBD1. CDR1 is LNHDA, CDR2 SQIVND, per germline (reference sequence). Trimming cost V 5 bases and J 1 base; bases outside gene matches: 5. This CDR3 has 16 amino acids. DNA of the CDR3: TGTGCCAGTAGTTGGACAGGGGGTTTAAGCAATCAGCCCCAGCATTTT. It specifies CASSWTGGLSNQPQHF.

The chain is built from TRBV7-8 and TRBJ2-5; D possibly corresponds to TRBD2 (5 bases). The germline V gene has CDR1 SGHVS and CDR2 FQNEAQ. The CDR3 has 16 amino acids. V lost 5 bases and J lost 4, with 20 bases in between. The CDR3 protein is CASSPHGLPPIETQYF. As DNA, the CDR3 is TGTGCCAGCAGCCCTCACGGACTCCCGCCTATAGAGACCCAGTACTTC.

The rearrangement joins TRBV6-5 to TRBJ1-1; D uncertain. The length of the CDR3 is 12 residues. Germline V gene sequence: CDR1 MNHEY, CDR2 SVGAGI. V lost 6 bases and J lost 4, with 9 bases in between. CDR3 coding DNA: TGTGCCAGCAGCCGCCTAGGCACTGAAGCTTTCTTT. Translated: CASSRLGTEAFF.

V is TRBV24-1 and J is TRBJ2-3, with 7 positions matching TRBD1. The CDR3 is 14 residues long. Germline values: CDR1 KGHDR, CDR2 SFDVKD. Unmatched junction bases numbered 6, after V lost 7 bases and J lost 3 bases. CDR3 protein: CATSGQVETDTQYF. Here the CDR3 DNA reads TGTGCCACCAGCGGACAGGTCGAAACAGATACGCAGTATTTT.

The rearrangement uses TRBV20-1 and TRBJ2-7; D ambiguous. The CDR3 spans 10 residues. The germline V and J ends were trimmed by 6 bases and 2 bases, with 5 bases remaining between them. The germline V gene has CDR1 DFQATT and CDR2 SNEGSKA (reference sequence). In DNA form, the CDR3 reads TGCAGTGCAGCCGCCTACGAGCAGTACTTC. Amino acids: CSAAAYEQYF.

In its sample, this clone was seen once. The chain joins TRBV7-2 to TRBJ2-7; D possibly corresponds to TRBD1 (7 bases). Germline CDR1 SGHTA, CDR2 FQGNSA. V gave up 2 bases and J gave up 5 bases, with 16 bases separating them. The CDR3 has 15 amino acids. The DNA for the CDR3 is TGTGCCAGCAGCTTAATGCAGGGGGGAGGCCACGAGCAGTACTTC. This gives the protein CASSLMQGGGHEQYF.

The chain uses TRBV11-2 and TRBJ1-3, with 7 bases fitting TRBD1. This CDR3 comprises 16 residues. Trimming cost V 0 bases and J 2 bases; bases outside gene matches: 4. Germline-derived CDR1 and CDR2 are SGHAT and FQNNGV. CDR3 loop: CASSLDPDRAGNTIYF. The CDR3 nucleotides are TGTGCCAGCAGCTTAGACCCTGACAGGGCTGGAAACACCATATATTTT.

The J gene is TRBJ2-2, the V gene TRBV7-9; no reliable D call. The CDR3 length is 12 residues. V lost 9 bases to trimming and J lost 6 bases, with 11 bases between them. Germline V gene lookup returns CDR1 SEHNR and CDR2 FQNEAQ (reference sequence). CDR3 in amino acids: CASDSPPGELFF. Here the CDR3 DNA reads TGTGCCAGTGACTCCCCCCCCGGGGAGCTGTTTTTT.

The chain couples TRBV3-1 (or the pseudogene TRBV3-2) to TRBJ1-2; D call uncertain. CDR3 length equals 13 residues. The germline gives CDR1 LGHDT, CDR2 YNNKEL (reference sequence). Trimming shortened V by 0 bases and J by 9 bases, and 11 bases separated the two germline ends. In DNA, the CDR3 is TGTGCCAGCAGCCAAGATTCCTATCAACGCTACACCTTC. It is translated as CASSQDSYQRYTF.

This clone was counted once. This chain joins TRBV18 and TRBJ1-5; the D gene is possibly TRBD1 (5 bases). With 3 bases removed from V and 0 bases from J, the gap between germline ends came to 12 bases. Germline V gene lookup returns CDR1 KGHSH and CDR2 LQKENI. This CDR3 spans 16 amino acids. CDR3 sequence (DNA): TGTGCCAGCTCACCGACGGGACTTGCTAGCAATCAGCCCCAGCATTTT. It codes for CASSPTGLASNQPQHF.

The chain uses TRBV5-4 and TRBJ2-1; the D gene is possibly TRBD1 (6 bases). The CDR3 length is 16 residues. Per germline, CDR1 SGHNT and CDR2 YYREEE (reference sequence). V gave up 9 bases and J gave up 7 bases, with 26 bases separating them. The CDR3 region is CATLPKRAVGGNEQFF. The CDR3, as DNA: TGTGCCACCTTACCCAAAAGGGCCGTAGGGGGAAATGAGCAGTTCTTC.

The gene calls are TRBV6-6 and TRBJ2-7; tentative D call: TRBD1 (7 bases). Deletions cut 2 bases from V and 5 bases from J, with 19 bases between. CDR1 and CDR2 (germline): MNHNY, SVGAGI (reference sequence). There are 16 residues in the CDR3. The CDR3 spells CASSYPHGGGNDEQYF. CDR3 DNA: TGTGCCAGCAGTTACCCCCATGGAGGGGGCAATGACGAGCAGTACTTC.

The chain couples TRBV28 to TRBJ2-1; TRBD2 is a possible D gene (5 bases). Per germline, CDR1 MDHEN and CDR2 SYDVKM. The CDR3 sequence is 15 residues long. V lost 8 bases and J lost 0, with 14 bases in between. DNA of the CDR3: TGTGCCAGCCGGGCGGACTTCAGCTCCTACAATGAGCAGTTCTTC. It is translated as CASRADFSSYNEQFF.

The genes are TRBV18 and TRBJ2-1; 11 nucleotides match TRBD1. This CDR3 has 16 residues. The V and J ends lost 5 bases and 8 bases, in that order; junction bases with no gene match: 11. In germline, CDR1 is KGHSH, CDR2 LQKENI. The CDR3 region is CASSRGQGAFLDEQFF. The CDR3 DNA is TGTGCCAGCTCAAGAGGACAGGGGGCTTTTTTGGATGAGCAGTTCTTC.

CDR3 residues: CASSQGRASGLYNEQFF. The CDR3 DNA reads TGCGCCAGCAGCCAGGGCAGGGCTAGCGGACTCTACAATGAGCAGTTCTTC. The chain employs TRBV4-1 and TRBJ2-1; TRBD2 agrees at 7 bases. The V and J ends lost 3 bases and 3 bases, in that order; junction bases with no gene match: 11. This CDR3 comprises 17 residues. In germline, CDR1 is MGHRA, CDR2 YSYEKL.

The chain links TRBV15 to TRBJ1-1; the D is unclear. V shed 3 bases and J shed 0 bases, with 14 bases lying between them. The CDR3 length is 16 residues. CDR1 and CDR2 (germline): LNHNV, YYDKDF (reference sequence). In DNA, the CDR3 is TGTGCCACCAGCAGGACACTGAGCCCCATGAACACTGAAGCTTTCTTT. It specifies CATSRTLSPMNTEAFF.

Notes on this clone: The same CDR3 arises from other DNA sequences in this sample as well. The CDR3 bases are TGCGCCAGCAGCCTAGGACAGGGGGGATATGGCTACACCTTC. Amino acid sequence: CASSLGQGGYGYTF. The chain links TRBV5-1 to TRBJ1-2; 10 bases line up with TRBD1. CDR3 length: 14 amino acids. V shed 4 bases, J shed 5 bases, and the junction held 5 bases outside the gene matches. The germline CDR1 and CDR2 sequences are SGHRS and YFSETQ.

The chain carries TRBV28 and TRBJ2-3; 11 nucleotides match TRBD2. The CDR3 is 16 residues long. J lost 0 bases, V lost 5 bases, and 4 bases had no gene match. Germline lookup yields CDR1 MDHEN and CDR2 SYDVKM. CDR3 residues: CASSRGTSGSTDTQYF. In nucleotides, the CDR3 is TGTGCCAGCAGTCGTGGGACTAGCGGCAGCACAGATACGCAGTATTTT.

This rearrangement joins TRBV28 to TRBJ1-2, with D possibly TRBD1 on 5 matching bases. The CDR3 spans 15 residues. CDR1 and CDR2 from the germline V gene are MDHEN and SYDVKM. Trimming shortened V by 2 bases and J by 8 bases, and 18 bases separated the two germline ends. The CDR3: CASSLKGTQGGGYTF. The CDR3 nucleotides are TGTGCCAGCAGTTTAAAAGGGACTCAGGGAGGGGGCTACACCTTC.

The rearrangement joins TRBV6-5 to TRBJ1-5; no definite D call. Trimming pared 0 bases from V and 7 bases from J, leaving 7 bases between. This CDR3 is built from 13 residues. The germline gives CDR1 MNHEY, CDR2 SVGAGI. The chain's CDR3 is CASSYSQAQPQHF. Written as DNA, the CDR3 is TGTGCCAGCAGTTACTCCCAAGCCCAGCCCCAGCATTTT.

This clone was detected only a few times. The chain has TRBV4-1 and TRBJ2-7; 14 bases line up with TRBD2. The CDR3 runs 17 residues. J lost 0 bases, V lost 4 bases, and 5 bases had no gene match. CDR1 and CDR2 from the germline V gene are MGHRA and YSYEKL. CDR3 amino acids: CASSRGLAGVGSYEQYF. Here the CDR3 DNA reads TGCGCCAGCAGCCGGGGACTAGCGGGAGTCGGCTCCTACGAGCAGTACTTC.

In regard to this clone: Other DNA sequences in the same sample also yield this CDR3. The chain couples TRBV28 to TRBJ2-7; 11 bases match TRBD1. The CDR3 has 15 residues. The junction had 7 bases not matched to a gene; V was cut back by 6 bases and J by 3 bases. Germline assignment: CDR1 MDHEN and CDR2 SYDVKM. CDR3 DNA sequence: TGTGCCAGCAGCTCTACCGGGACAGGGGGCTACGAGCAGTACTTC. Encoded protein: CASSSTGTGGYEQYF.